The next 23 T cell receptor beta chains were all read from a single sample in a study of molecular identifiers for immune sequencing clone quantification. A single record per CDR3 protein comes from TCRdb applying MiXCR to the PCR reads. The repertoire holds some 650,000 distinct CDR3 sequences, with about 20% as singletons. The sample taken for sequencing was naive CD8+ T cells from blood, with Jurkat cell RNA spiked in. Stated subset: FACS-sorted CD8+CD4-CCR7+CD45RA+ naive T cells. These receptors were collected from a human donor in good health. Some libraries in this study had Jurkat cell RNA spiked in.

This sequence joins TRBV5-1 and TRBJ2-1; 12 positions match TRBD2. This CDR3 spans 12 amino acids. With 4 bases clipped from V and 16 bases from J, the junction kept 6 bases outside the gene matches. Germline V lookup: CDR1 SGHRS, CDR2 YFSETQ. The CDR3: CASSMTSGSSFF. CDR3 coding DNA: TGCGCCAGCAGCATGACTAGCGGGAGCTCCTTCTTC.

Ten or more counts support this clonotype. V usage is TRBV27 and J usage is TRBJ2-1; TRBD2 matches at 9 bases. J was trimmed by 5 bases and V by 3 bases; bases with no gene match: 5. CDR1 is MNHEY, CDR2 SMNVEV, per germline (reference sequence). This CDR3 comprises 15 residues. This CDR3 reads CASSLATSGHNEQFF. The CDR3 DNA follows: TGTGCCAGCAGTTTGGCGACTAGCGGCCACAATGAGCAGTTCTTC.

This clonotype was found many times. The V and J genes are TRBV9 and TRBJ2-5, with 10 positions matching TRBD2. Per the germline V gene, CDR1 is SGDLS and CDR2 is YYNGEE. The trim removed 3 bases at V and 1 base at J, leaving 12 bases unmatched. This CDR3 has 18 amino acids. CDR3 amino acids: CASSAGLADKDVQETQYF. CDR3 DNA sequence: TGTGCCAGCAGCGCCGGACTAGCGGACAAAGATGTCCAAGAGACCCAGTACTTC. Supplemented by reference TRBV9 and TRBJ2-5, the full variable domain reads DSGVTQTPKHLITATGQRVTLRCSPRSGDLSVYWYQQSLDQGLQFLIQYYNGEERAKGNILERFSAQQFPDLHSELNLSSLELGDSALYFCASSAGLADKDVQETQYFGPGTRLLVL.

Comment on this clonotype: Possible read error: a much larger clone is one base away. This rearrangement joins TRBV30 to TRBJ1-2; no firm D call. Germline CDR1 and CDR2: GTSNPN and SVGIG (reference sequence). The CDR3 loop spans 12 amino acids. The CDR3: CAWSLFVDGHTF. DNA for the CDR3: TGTGCCTGGAGTCTGTTCGTCGATGGCCACACCTTC.

This clonotype was counted many times. The chain is built from TRBV7-9 and TRBJ2-4; a possible D gene is TRBD1 (6 bases). Trimming took off 2 bases at V and 5 bases at J, with 13 bases between the two ends. The CDR3 sequence is 15 residues long. Germline V lookup: CDR1 SEHNR, CDR2 FQNEAQ (reference sequence). In DNA form, the CDR3 reads TGTGCCAGCAGCTTAATAATGGACAGCCAAAACATTCAGTACTTC. Translation: CASSLIMDSQNIQYF.

There are a few counts of this clonotype. V gene TRBV5-6 combines with J gene TRBJ1-2; the D gene is possibly TRBD1 (5 bases). The CDR3 consists of 14 residues. Germline V gene lookup returns CDR1 SGHDT and CDR2 YYEEEE. Trimming cost V 6 bases and J 4 bases, with 16 bases left between them. CDR3 protein: CASITAGGAYGYTF. Here the CDR3 DNA reads TGTGCCAGCATCACCGCGGGAGGGGCCTATGGCTACACCTTC.

This clonotype has a handful of counts. One base away lies a much larger clone, so this may be a sequencing read error. The chain carries TRBV7-9 and TRBJ1-3; D might be TRBD1 (5 bases). Germline V lookup: CDR1 SEHNR, CDR2 FQNEAQ (reference sequence). Trimming took 6 bases from V and 0 from J, leaving 15 bases between them. The CDR3 consists of 16 residues. The CDR3 loop is CASSGMDGGSGNTIYF. CDR3 nucleotides: TGTGCCAGCAGTGGTATGGACGGGGGCTCTGGAAACACCATATATTTT.

V is TRBV27 and J is TRBJ2-1; D gene unclear. V was cut by 1 base and J by 7 bases, with 8 bases left in between. The length of the CDR3 is 13 residues. Germline CDR1 is MNHEY and CDR2 is SMNVEV (reference sequence). CDR3 sequence reads: CASSLWAGNEQFF. The CDR3 bases are TGTGCCAGCAGTTTATGGGCCGGGAATGAGCAGTTCTTC.

This clonotype was picked up many times. This CDR3 is CASSTGTPSFYEQYF. CDR3 nucleotide sequence: TGTGCCAGTAGCACCGGGACACCATCTTTCTACGAGCAGTACTTC. The rearrangement uses TRBV19 and TRBJ2-7, with a possible D match to TRBD1 (6 bases). This CDR3 region has 15 residues. Trimming took 6 bases from V and 3 from J, leaving 18 bases between them. Germline V lookup: CDR1 LNHDA, CDR2 SQIVND (reference sequence).

This clonotype was seen more than once but under ten times. The V gene is TRBV7-9, the J gene TRBJ2-1, with 9 bases matching TRBD1. Germline V gene sequence: CDR1 SEHNR, CDR2 FQNEAQ (reference sequence). J was trimmed by 0 bases and V by 1 base; bases with no gene match: 4. The CDR3 runs to 17 residues. CDR3: CASSLGDRVSSYNEQFF. Here the CDR3 DNA reads TGTGCCAGCAGCTTAGGGGACAGGGTGAGCTCCTACAATGAGCAGTTCTTC.

To note about this clonotype: A much larger clone lies one base from this, so it may be a read error. The rearrangement uses TRBV11-2 and TRBJ2-3; D is possibly TRBD2 (5 bases). CDR1 is SGHAT and CDR2 is FQNNGV in the germline V gene. V was clipped by 3 bases and J by 2 bases, with 12 bases between them. This CDR3 is 15 amino acids long. Here the CDR3 reads CASSFLDCYTDTQYF. DNA for the CDR3: TGTGCCAGCAGCTTTCTGGACTGCTACACAGATACGCAGTATTTT. The full variable domain, rest sourced from reference TRBV11-2 and TRBJ2-3, is EAGVAQSPRYKIIEKRQSVAFWCNPISGHATLYWYQQILGQGPKLLIQFQNNGVVDDSQLPKDRFSAERLKGVDSTLKIQPAKLEDSAVYLCASSFLDCYTDTQYFGPGTRLTVL.

Notes on this clonotype: A read error may be the cause here, since a much bigger clone is one base away. The chain joins TRBV29-1 to TRBJ2-6, with D possibly matching TRBD2 (7 bases). CDR3 size: 15 residues. Germline CDR1 and CDR2: SQVTM and ANQGSEA. CDR3 loop: CCVLGGAPGANVLTF. Here the CDR3 DNA reads TGCTGCGTTTTGGGGGGGGCACCTGGGGCCAACGTCCTGACTTTC.

The rearrangement links TRBV12-3 or TRBV12-4 to TRBJ2-7; 7 bases map to TRBD1. There are 16 residues in the CDR3. Germline trimming cut 0 bases from V and 3 bases from J; bases unmatched to any gene: 8. CDR3: CASSLASGTAFYEQYF. DNA of the CDR3: TGTGCCAGCAGTTTAGCCTCCGGGACAGCCTTCTACGAGCAGTACTTC.

The J gene is TRBJ2-2, the V gene TRBV4-3, with 10 positions matching TRBD1. This CDR3 is built from 16 residues. In germline, CDR1 is LGHNA, CDR2 YSLEER. V trimming: 3 bases; J trimming: 0 bases; junction bases outside the gene matches: 1. CDR3 nucleotides: TGCGCCAGCAGCCAGGGGACAGGGGCGAACACCGGGGAGCTGTTTTTT. Protein: CASSQGTGANTGELFF.

This clonotype was detected many times. The gene calls are TRBV5-1 and TRBJ2-3; D may be TRBD1 (5 bases). Germline CDR1 is SGHRS and CDR2 is YFSETQ. Trimming took off 0 bases at V and 5 bases at J, with 16 bases between the two ends. CDR3 length: 16 amino acids. The CDR3 protein is CASSLGERTTRDTQYF. CDR3 sequence (DNA): TGCGCCAGCAGCTTGGGAGAACGGACAACAAGAGATACGCAGTATTTT.

This clonotype was observed many times. The chain joins TRBV5-1 to TRBJ2-3, with 15 bases fitting TRBD2. Germline V gene sequence: CDR1 SGHRS, CDR2 YFSETQ. Trimming cost V 4 bases and J 1 base; bases outside gene matches: 10. CDR3 size: 19 residues. Here the CDR3 reads CASSPEGTSGGYGTDTQYF. The DNA of the CDR3 is TGCGCCAGCAGCCCCGAAGGGACTAGCGGGGGGTATGGCACAGATACGCAGTATTTT.

This clonotype was counted only a few times. The V and J genes are TRBV6-1 and TRBJ2-7; 9 nucleotides align to TRBD1. Losses at the gene ends were 3 bases for V and 6 bases for J; bases not matched to a gene: 12. Germline V gene lookup returns CDR1 MNHNS and CDR2 SASEGT. The CDR3 spans 16 residues. The CDR3 DNA reads as TGTGCCAGCAGTGATCGAGGACAGGGGCCCCTCGGCGAGCAGTACTTC. Amino acids: CASSDRGQGPLGEQYF.

Turning to this clonotype: A clone one base away is much larger, so this may be a read error. The V and J genes are TRBV27 and TRBJ1-1; D not resolved. Per the germline V gene, CDR1 is MNHEY and CDR2 is SMNVEV (reference sequence). There are 14 residues in the CDR3. For the CDR3, the DNA is TGTGCCGGCAGTTTAATGGCGGGGAACACTGAAGCTTTCTTT. It specifies CAGSLMAGNTEAFF.

This chain connects TRBV12-3 or TRBV12-4 to TRBJ2-1; the match to TRBD2 covers 7 bases. This CDR3 comprises 14 residues. The V gene end was trimmed by 1 base and the J gene end by 6 bases; junction bases not matched to a gene: 3. The CDR3 region has the DNA TGTGCCAGCAGTTTAGGGACTAGGAGCAATGAGCAGTTCTTC. Translating gives CASSLGTRSNEQFF.

This clonotype appeared a few times. The rearrangement joins TRBV7-6 to TRBJ2-1; 7 bases line up with TRBD1. After removal of 5 bases from V and 2 bases from J, the junction contained 6 bases not matched to a gene. Germline V gene data show CDR1 as SGHVS and CDR2 as FNYEAQ. This CDR3 spans 15 amino acids. The CDR3 reads CASSATTGTYNEQFF. As DNA, the CDR3 is TGTGCCAGCAGCGCGACGACAGGGACCTACAATGAGCAGTTCTTC.

The chain employs TRBV6-2 or TRBV6-3 and TRBJ2-7, with 7 bases matching TRBD2. The CDR3 has 14 amino acids. Germline CDR1 is MNHEY and CDR2 is SVGEGT. Trimming took 6 bases from V and 6 from J; bases not matched to a gene: 11. The CDR3 coding sequence is TGTGCCAGCAGGTTCCCCCTGGGGGGGAGCGAGCAGTACTTC. It translates to CASRFPLGGSEQYF.

This clonotype has ten or more counts. This chain connects TRBV29-1 to TRBJ2-3; D ambiguous. Germline V gene data show CDR1 as SQVTM and CDR2 as ANQGSEA. The CDR3 has 14 residues. Trimming pared 3 bases from V and 0 bases from J, leaving 10 bases between. CDR3: CSVDDFTSTDTQYF. The CDR3 DNA sequence: TGCAGCGTTGACGACTTCACCAGCACAGATACGCAGTATTTT.

This clonotype was found many times. The chain uses TRBV5-3 and TRBJ2-3; D uncertain. TRBV5-3 is flagged as an ORF with uncertain function. There are 15 residues in the CDR3. The ends were cut back, 1 base at V and 6 bases at J, with 15 bases in the middle. The CDR3 DNA is TGTGCCAGAAGCTTGAACGGGCGGCCCGTCGATACGCAGTATTTT. This translates into CARSLNGRPVDTQYF.